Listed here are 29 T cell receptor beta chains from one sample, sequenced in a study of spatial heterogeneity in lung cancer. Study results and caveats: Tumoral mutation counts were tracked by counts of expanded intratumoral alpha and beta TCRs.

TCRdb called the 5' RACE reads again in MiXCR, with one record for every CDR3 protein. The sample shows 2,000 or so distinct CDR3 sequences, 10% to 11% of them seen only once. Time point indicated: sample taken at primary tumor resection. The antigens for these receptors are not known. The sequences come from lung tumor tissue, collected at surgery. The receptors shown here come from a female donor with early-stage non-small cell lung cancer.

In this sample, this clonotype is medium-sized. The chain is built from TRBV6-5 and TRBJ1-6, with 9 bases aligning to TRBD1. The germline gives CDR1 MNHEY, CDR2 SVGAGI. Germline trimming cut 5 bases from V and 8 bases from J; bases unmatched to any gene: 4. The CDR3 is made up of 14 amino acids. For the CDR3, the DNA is TGTGCCAGCAGTAGCACAGGGGGCGATTCACCCCTCCACTTT. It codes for CASSSTGGDSPLHF.

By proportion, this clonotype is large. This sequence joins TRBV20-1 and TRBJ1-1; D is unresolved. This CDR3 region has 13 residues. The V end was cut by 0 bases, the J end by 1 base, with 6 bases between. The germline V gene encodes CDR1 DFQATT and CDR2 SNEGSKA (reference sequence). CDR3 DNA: TGCAGTGCTAGAGAGGATCCGAACACTGAAGCTTTCTTT. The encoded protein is CSAREDPNTEAFF.

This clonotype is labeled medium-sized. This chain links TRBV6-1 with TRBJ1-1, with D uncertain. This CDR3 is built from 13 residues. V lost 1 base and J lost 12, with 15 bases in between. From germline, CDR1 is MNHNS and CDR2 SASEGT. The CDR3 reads CASSEDSSRTSFF. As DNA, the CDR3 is TGTGCCAGCAGTGAAGACAGTAGCCGAACCTCTTTCTTT.

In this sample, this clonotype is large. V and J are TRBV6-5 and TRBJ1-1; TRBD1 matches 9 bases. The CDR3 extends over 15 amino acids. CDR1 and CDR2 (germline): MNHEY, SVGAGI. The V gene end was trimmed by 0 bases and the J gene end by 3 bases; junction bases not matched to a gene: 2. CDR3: CASSYSGTGYTEAFF. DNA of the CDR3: TGTGCCAGCAGTTACTCGGGGACAGGGTACACTGAAGCTTTCTTT.

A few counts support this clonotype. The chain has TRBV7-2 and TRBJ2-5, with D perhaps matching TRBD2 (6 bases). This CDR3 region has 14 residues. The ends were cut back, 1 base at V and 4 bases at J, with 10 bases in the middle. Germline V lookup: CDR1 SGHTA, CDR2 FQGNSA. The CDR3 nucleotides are TGTGCCAGCAGCTTAGGCGGGGTACGAGAGACCCAGTACTTC. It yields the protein CASSLGGVRETQYF.

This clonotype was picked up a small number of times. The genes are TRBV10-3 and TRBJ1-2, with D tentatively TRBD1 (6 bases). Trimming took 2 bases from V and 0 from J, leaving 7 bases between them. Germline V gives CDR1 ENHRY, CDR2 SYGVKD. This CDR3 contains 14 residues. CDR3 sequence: CAISETGPNYGYTF. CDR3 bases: TGTGCCATCAGTGAGACAGGGCCTAACTATGGCTACACCTTC.

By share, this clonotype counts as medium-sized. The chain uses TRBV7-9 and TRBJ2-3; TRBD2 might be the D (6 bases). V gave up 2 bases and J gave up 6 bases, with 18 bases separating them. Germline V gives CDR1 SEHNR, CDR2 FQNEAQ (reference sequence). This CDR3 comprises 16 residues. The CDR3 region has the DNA TGTGCCAGCAGCTTATCGCGGGGTACTCTTCTGGATACGCAGTATTTT. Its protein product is CASSLSRGTLLDTQYF. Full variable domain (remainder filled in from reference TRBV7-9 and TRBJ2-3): DTGVSQNPRHKITKRGQNVTFRCDPISEHNRLYWYRQTLGQGPEFLTYFQNEAQLEKSRLLSDRFSAERPKGSFSTLEIQRTEQGDSAMYLCASSLSRGTLLDTQYFGPGTRLTVL.

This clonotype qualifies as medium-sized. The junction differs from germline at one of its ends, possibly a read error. The CDR3 nucleotides are TGTGCTAGCAGCCGAGGACTAGCGGGGGGGCCTTTCTACGAGACCCAGTACTTC. Translating gives CASSRGLAGGPFYETQYF. This sequence joins TRBV7-7 and TRBJ2-5; 15 nucleotides agree with TRBD2. The length of the CDR3 is 18 residues. Germline V lookup: CDR1 SSHAT, CDR2 FNYEAQ (reference sequence).

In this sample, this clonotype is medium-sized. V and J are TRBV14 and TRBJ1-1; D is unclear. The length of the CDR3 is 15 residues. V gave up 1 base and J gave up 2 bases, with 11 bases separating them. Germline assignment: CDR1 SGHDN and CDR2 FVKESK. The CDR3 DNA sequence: TGTGCCAGCAGCCAAGTCGGGTCCAGAAACACTGAAGCTTTCTTT. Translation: CASSQVGSRNTEAFF.

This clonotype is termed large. This chain's CDR3 is CASSIPGREGNEQFF. In DNA form, the CDR3 reads TGTGCCAGTAGTATTCCGGGACGGGAGGGCAATGAGCAGTTCTTC. The chain employs TRBV19 and TRBJ2-1; the match to TRBD2 covers 8 bases. Trimming took 3 bases from V and 6 from J; bases not matched to a gene: 7. Germline V gene sequence: CDR1 LNHDA, CDR2 SQIVND (reference sequence). The CDR3 extends over 15 amino acids.

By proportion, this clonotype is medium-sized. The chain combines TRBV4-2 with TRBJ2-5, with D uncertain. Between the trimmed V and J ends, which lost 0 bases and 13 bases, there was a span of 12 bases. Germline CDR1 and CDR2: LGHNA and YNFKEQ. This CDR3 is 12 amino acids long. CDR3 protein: CASSQDRVALYF. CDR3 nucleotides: TGTGCCAGCAGCCAAGACCGGGTGGCCCTGTACTTC.

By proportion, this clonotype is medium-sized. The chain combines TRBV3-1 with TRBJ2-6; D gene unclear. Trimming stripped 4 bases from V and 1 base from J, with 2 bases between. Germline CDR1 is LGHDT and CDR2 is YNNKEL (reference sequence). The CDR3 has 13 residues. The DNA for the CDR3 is TGTGCCAGCAGCCCGTCTGGGGCCAACGTCCTGACTTTC. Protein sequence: CASSPSGANVLTF.

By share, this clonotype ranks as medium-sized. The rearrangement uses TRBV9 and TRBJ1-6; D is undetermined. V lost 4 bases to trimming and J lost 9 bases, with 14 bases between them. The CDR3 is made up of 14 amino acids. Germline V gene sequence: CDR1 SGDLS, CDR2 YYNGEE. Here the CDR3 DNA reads TGTGCCAGCAGCTCAATGACGGATAGTTCACCCCTCCACTTT. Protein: CASSSMTDSSPLHF.

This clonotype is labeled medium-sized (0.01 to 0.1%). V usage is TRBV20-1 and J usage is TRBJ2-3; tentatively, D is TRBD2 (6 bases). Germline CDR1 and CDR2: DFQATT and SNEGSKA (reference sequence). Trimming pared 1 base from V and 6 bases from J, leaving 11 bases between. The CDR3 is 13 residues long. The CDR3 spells CSARGLGVDTQYF. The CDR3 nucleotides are TGCAGTGCTAGAGGACTAGGGGTGGATACGCAGTATTTT.

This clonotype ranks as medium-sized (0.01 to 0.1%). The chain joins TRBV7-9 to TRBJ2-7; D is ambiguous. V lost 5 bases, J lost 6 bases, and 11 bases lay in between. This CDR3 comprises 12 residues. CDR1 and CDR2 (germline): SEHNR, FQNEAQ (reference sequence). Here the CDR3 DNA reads TGTGCCAGCAGCCTACAACTTGGCGAGCAGTACTTC. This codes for CASSLQLGEQYF.

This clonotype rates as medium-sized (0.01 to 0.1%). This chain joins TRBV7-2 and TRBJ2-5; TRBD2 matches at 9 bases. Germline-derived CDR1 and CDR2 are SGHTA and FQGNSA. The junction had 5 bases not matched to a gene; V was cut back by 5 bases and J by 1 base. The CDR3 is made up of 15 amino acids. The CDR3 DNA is TGTGCCAGCAGCCCCGGCGGGGGGGCCCAAGAGACCCAGTACTTC. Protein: CASSPGGGAQETQYF.

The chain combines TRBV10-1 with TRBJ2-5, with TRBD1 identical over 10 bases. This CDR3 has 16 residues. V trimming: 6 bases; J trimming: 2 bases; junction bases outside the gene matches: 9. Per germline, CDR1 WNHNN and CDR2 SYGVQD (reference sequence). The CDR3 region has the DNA TGCGCCAGCAGCAACCCCTTGGACAGGGGGCAAGAGACCCAGTACTTC. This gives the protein CASSNPLDRGQETQYF.

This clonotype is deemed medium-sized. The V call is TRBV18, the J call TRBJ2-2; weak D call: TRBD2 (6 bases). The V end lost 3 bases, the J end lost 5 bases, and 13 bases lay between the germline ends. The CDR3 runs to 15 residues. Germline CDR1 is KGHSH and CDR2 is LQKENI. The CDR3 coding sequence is TGTGCCAGCTCACCGAAGGGACTTTGGACCGGGGAGCTGTTTTTT. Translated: CASSPKGLWTGELFF.

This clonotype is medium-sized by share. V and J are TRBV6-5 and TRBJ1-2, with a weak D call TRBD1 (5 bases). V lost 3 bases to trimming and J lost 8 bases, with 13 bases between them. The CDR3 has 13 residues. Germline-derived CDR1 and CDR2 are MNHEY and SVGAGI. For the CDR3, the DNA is TGTGCCAGCAGTTATGGGGCAGGGCAGGGCTACACCTTC. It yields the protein CASSYGAGQGYTF.

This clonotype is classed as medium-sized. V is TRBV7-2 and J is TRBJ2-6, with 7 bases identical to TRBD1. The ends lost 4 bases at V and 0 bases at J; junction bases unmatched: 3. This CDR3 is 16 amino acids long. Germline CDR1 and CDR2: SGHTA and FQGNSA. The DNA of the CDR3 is TGTGCCAGCAGCTACGGACAGGCCTCTGGGGCCAACGTCCTGACTTTC. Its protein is CASSYGQASGANVLTF.

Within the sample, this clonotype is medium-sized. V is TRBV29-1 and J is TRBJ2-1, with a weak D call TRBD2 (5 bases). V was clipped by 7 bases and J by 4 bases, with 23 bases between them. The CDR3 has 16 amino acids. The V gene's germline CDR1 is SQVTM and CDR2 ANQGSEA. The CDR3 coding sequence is TGCAGCGGTCGGGGTAGCCTTAATTCCAAATACAATGAGCAGTTCTTC. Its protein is CSGRGSLNSKYNEQFF.

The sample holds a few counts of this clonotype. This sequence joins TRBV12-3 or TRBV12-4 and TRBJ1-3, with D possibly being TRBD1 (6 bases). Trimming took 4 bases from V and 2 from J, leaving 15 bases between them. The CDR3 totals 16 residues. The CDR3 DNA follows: TGTGCCAGCAGTTACAGGGTTCTCTCTACTGGAAACACCATATATTTT. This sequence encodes CASSYRVLSTGNTIYF.

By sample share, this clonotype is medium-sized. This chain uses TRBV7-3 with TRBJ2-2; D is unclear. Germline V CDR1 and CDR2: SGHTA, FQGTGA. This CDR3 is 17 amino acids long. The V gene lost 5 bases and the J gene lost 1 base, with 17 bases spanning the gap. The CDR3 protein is CASSRFGAQQNTGELFF. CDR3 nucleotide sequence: TGTGCCAGCAGCCGCTTTGGAGCACAGCAGAACACCGGGGAGCTGTTTTTT.

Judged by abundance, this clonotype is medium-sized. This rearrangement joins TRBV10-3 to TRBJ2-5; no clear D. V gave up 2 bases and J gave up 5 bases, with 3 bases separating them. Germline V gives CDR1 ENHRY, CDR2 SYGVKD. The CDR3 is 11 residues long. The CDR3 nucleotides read TGTGCCATCAGTGAGGGTGAGACCCAGTACTTC. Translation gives CAISEGETQYF.

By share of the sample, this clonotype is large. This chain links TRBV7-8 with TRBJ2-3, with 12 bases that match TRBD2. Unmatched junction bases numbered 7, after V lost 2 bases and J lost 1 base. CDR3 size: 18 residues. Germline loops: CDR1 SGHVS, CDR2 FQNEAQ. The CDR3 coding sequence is TGTGCCAGCAGCTTAAGAGTTGGGACTAGCGGGCGCACAGATACGCAGTATTTT. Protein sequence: CASSLRVGTSGRTDTQYF. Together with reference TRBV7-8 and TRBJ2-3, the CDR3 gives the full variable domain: GAGVSQSPRYKVAKRGQDVALRCDPISGHVSLFWYQQALGQGPEFLTYFQNEAQLDKSGLPSDRFFAERPEGSVSTLKIQRTQQEDSAVYLCASSLRVGTSGRTDTQYFGPGTRLTVL.

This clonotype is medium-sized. CDR3 amino acids: CASSYGTGPYEQYF. The CDR3 DNA follows: TGTGCCAGCAGTTACGGGACAGGGCCCTACGAGCAGTACTTC. This sequence joins TRBV6-6 and TRBJ2-7; 9 positions agree with TRBD1. The CDR3 consists of 14 residues. The germline gives CDR1 MNHNY, CDR2 SVGAGI (reference sequence). J lost 2 bases, V lost 2 bases, and 1 base had no gene match.

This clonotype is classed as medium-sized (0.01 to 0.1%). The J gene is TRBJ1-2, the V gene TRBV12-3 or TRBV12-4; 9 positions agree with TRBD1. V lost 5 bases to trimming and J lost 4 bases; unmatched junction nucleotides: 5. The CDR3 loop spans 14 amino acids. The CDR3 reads CASSPTDRGYGYTF. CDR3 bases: TGTGCCAGCAGTCCCACGGACAGGGGCTATGGCTACACCTTC.

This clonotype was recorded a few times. CDR3 sequence (DNA): TGTGCCAGCAGTTACTGGGGGCACGCCGATGAAGCTTTCTTT. It specifies CASSYWGHADEAFF. This chain joins TRBV6-5 and TRBJ1-1; maybe TRBD1 (6 bases). Between the trimmed V and J ends, which lost 1 base and 7 bases, there was a span of 13 bases. CDR3 length: 14 residues. Germline V gene sequence: CDR1 MNHEY, CDR2 SVGAGI.

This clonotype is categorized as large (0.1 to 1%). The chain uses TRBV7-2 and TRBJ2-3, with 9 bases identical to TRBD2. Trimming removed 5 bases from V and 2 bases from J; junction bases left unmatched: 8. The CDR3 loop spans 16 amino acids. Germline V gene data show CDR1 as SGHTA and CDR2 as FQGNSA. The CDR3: CASSPLTSGYTDTQYF. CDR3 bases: TGTGCCAGCAGCCCCTTGACTAGCGGATACACAGATACGCAGTATTTT.